The rows below give T cell receptor beta chains drawn from one sample of a study of CD8+ T cells in alopecia areata. TCRdb keeps only in-frame clones here, not all; method: immunoSEQ multiplex PCR. Of about 270,000 clones in the sample, about 60% are singletons; the top ten hold 0.75% to 0.95%. Sequenced here: CD4+ T cells sorted from blood, sampled at approximately week 52, from a patient treated with tofacitinib. All receptors derive from a human donor with alopecia areata. Each CDR3 is given with its conserved first and last residue. Each record gives: D gene, V gene, J gene, clone size, CDR3 length, CDR3 protein, CDR3 DNA. A D gene is named only where the DNA matches it firmly. Rows give clone size only sometimes, using once, few, many, or a class for an expanded clone.

d_gene: TRBD2; v_gene: TRBV29-1; j_gene: TRBJ2-1; abundance: once; len: 14; CDR3aa: CSAILAGFYNEQFF; CDR3nt: TGCAGCGCGATACTAGCGGGGTTCTACAATGAGCAGTTCTTC
d_gene: .; v_gene: TRBV19; j_gene: TRBJ2-2; abundance: .; len: 16; CDR3aa: CASTYRWERDTGELFF; CDR3nt: TGTGCCAGTACCTATCGGTGGGAGAGGGACACCGGGGAGCTGTTTTTT
d_gene: .; v_gene: TRBV14; j_gene: TRBJ1-2; abundance: .; len: 15; CDR3aa: CASSQDYRDNYGYTF; CDR3nt: TGTGCCAGCAGCCAAGATTACAGGGATAACTATGGCTACACCTTC
d_gene: TRBD1; v_gene: TRBV29-1; j_gene: TRBJ1-1; abundance: .; len: 10; CDR3aa: CSVWTGKAFF; CDR3nt: TGCAGCGTCTGGACAGGGAAAGCTTTCTTT
d_gene: .; v_gene: TRBV12-5; j_gene: TRBJ1-1; abundance: .; len: 13; CDR3aa: CASGLGPRFIAFF; CDR3nt: TGTGCTAGTGGTTTGGGCCCTCGGTTTATCGCTTTCTTT
d_gene: .; v_gene: TRBV29-1; j_gene: TRBJ2-3; abundance: .; len: 12; CDR3aa: CSVVFRTDTQYF; CDR3nt: TGCAGCGTTGTATTCCGCACAGATACGCAGTATTTT
d_gene: TRBD1; v_gene: TRBV7-7; j_gene: TRBJ2-5; abundance: .; len: 15; CDR3aa: CASSLDRGGQETQYF; CDR3nt: TGTGCTAGCAGCTTGGACAGGGGTGGTCAAGAGACCCAGTACTTC
d_gene: .; v_gene: TRBV29-1; j_gene: TRBJ2-2; abundance: few; len: 12; CDR3aa: CSVERYTGELFF; CDR3nt: TGCAGCGTTGAGAGATACACCGGGGAGCTGTTTTTT
d_gene: .; v_gene: TRBV5-4; j_gene: TRBJ1-6; abundance: few; len: 15; CDR3aa: CASSFPGQGNSPLHF; CDR3nt: TGTGCCAGCAGCTTTCCAGGGCAGGGTAATTCACCCCTCCACTTT
d_gene: .; v_gene: TRBV18; j_gene: TRBJ1-3; abundance: .; len: 15; CDR3aa: CASSSRGGSGNTIYF; CDR3nt: TGTGCCAGCTCATCACGGGGAGGATCTGGAAACACCATATATTTT
d_gene: .; v_gene: TRBV6-6; j_gene: TRBJ1-1; abundance: .; len: 12; CDR3aa: CASSFRAAEAFF; CDR3nt: TGTGCCAGCAGCTTCCGGGCCGCGGAAGCTTTCTTT
d_gene: TRBD1; v_gene: TRBV30; j_gene: TRBJ2-7; abundance: .; len: 14; CDR3aa: CAWRRQGASYEQYF; CDR3nt: TGTGCCTGGAGGAGGCAGGGGGCCTCCTACGAGCAGTACTTC
d_gene: .; v_gene: TRBV4-1; j_gene: TRBJ2-3; abundance: .; len: 12; CDR3aa: CASSQGENTQYF; CDR3nt: TGCGCCAGCAGCCAAGGAGAAAATACGCAGTATTTT
d_gene: .; v_gene: TRBV9; j_gene: TRBJ2-5; abundance: .; len: 15; CDR3aa: CASSVDPAAQGTQYF; CDR3nt: TGTGCCAGCAGCGTAGATCCAGCAGCACAGGGGACCCAGTACTTC
d_gene: .; v_gene: TRBV2; j_gene: TRBJ1-1; abundance: few; len: 11; CDR3aa: CASRFRAEAFF; CDR3nt: TGTGCCAGTAGATTTAGGGCTGAAGCTTTCTTT
d_gene: .; v_gene: TRBV2; j_gene: TRBJ2-3; abundance: few; len: 14; CDR3aa: CASSRDLSTDTQYF; CDR3nt: TGTGCCAGCAGCCGGGACCTCAGCACAGATACGCAGTATTTT
d_gene: .; v_gene: TRBV19; j_gene: TRBJ1-6; abundance: few; len: 14; CDR3aa: CASSTREVESPLHF; CDR3nt: TGTGCCAGTAGCACCCGCGAAGTTGAGTCACCCCTCCACTTT
d_gene: TRBD2; v_gene: TRBV13; j_gene: TRBJ2-5; abundance: few; len: 14; CDR3aa: CASSFTSEGETQYF; CDR3nt: TGTGCCAGCAGCTTCACTAGCGAGGGAGAGACCCAGTACTTC
d_gene: .; v_gene: TRBV6-4; j_gene: TRBJ2-1; abundance: few; len: 12; CDR3aa: CASSDGWGGQFF; CDR3nt: TGTGCCAGCAGTGACGGTTGGGGGGGCCAGTTCTTC
d_gene: .; v_gene: TRBV18; j_gene: TRBJ1-6; abundance: .; len: 13; CDR3aa: CASSRQDNSPLHF; CDR3nt: TGTGCCAGCTCACGGCAGGATAATTCACCCCTCCACTTT
d_gene: .; v_gene: TRBV30; j_gene: TRBJ1-1; abundance: .; len: 15; CDR3aa: CAWSNPGRTNTEAFF; CDR3nt: TGTGCCTGGAGCAACCCGGGACGGACGAACACTGAAGCTTTCTTT
d_gene: TRBD1; v_gene: TRBV30; j_gene: TRBJ1-2; abundance: .; len: 15; CDR3aa: CAWSALDRVGGGYTF; CDR3nt: TGTGCCTGGAGTGCCCTAGACAGGGTCGGCGGTGGCTACACCTTC
d_gene: TRBD1; v_gene: TRBV30; j_gene: TRBJ1-1; abundance: .; len: 14; CDR3aa: CAWSPLTGGAEAFF; CDR3nt: TGTGCCTGGAGTCCCTTGACAGGGGGGGCTGAAGCTTTCTTT
d_gene: .; v_gene: TRBV4-3; j_gene: TRBJ2-3; abundance: .; len: 17; CDR3aa: CASSQEPGPRGTDTQYF; CDR3nt: TGCGCCAGCAGCCAAGAACCGGGACCACGAGGTACAGATACGCAGTATTTT
d_gene: .; v_gene: TRBV6-6; j_gene: TRBJ2-2; abundance: .; len: 15; CDR3aa: CASSYPGTSTGELFF; CDR3nt: TGTGCCAGCAGTTATCCCGGGACTTCTACCGGGGAGCTGTTTTTT
d_gene: .; v_gene: TRBV29-1; j_gene: TRBJ2-5; abundance: .; len: 12; CDR3aa: CSVRPRLETQYF; CDR3nt: TGCAGCGTTCGCCCCAGACTAGAGACCCAGTACTTC
d_gene: TRBD1; v_gene: TRBV7-2; j_gene: TRBJ1-2; abundance: .; len: 17; CDR3aa: CASSLAFRDRVVDGYTF; CDR3nt: TGTGCCAGCAGCTTAGCTTTCCGGGACAGGGTTGTGGATGGCTACACCTTC
d_gene: .; v_gene: TRBV5-1; j_gene: TRBJ2-7; abundance: .; len: 15; CDR3aa: CASSFSPGSSYEQYF; CDR3nt: TGCGCCAGCAGCTTTAGTCCCGGGAGCTCCTACGAGCAGTACTTC
d_gene: TRBD1; v_gene: TRBV30; j_gene: TRBJ1-1; abundance: .; len: 16; CDR3aa: CAWSTSWTGRYTEAFF; CDR3nt: TGTGCCTGGAGTACCAGTTGGACAGGGAGGTACACTGAAGCTTTCTTT
d_gene: .; v_gene: TRBV29-1; j_gene: TRBJ2-5; abundance: few; len: 10; CDR3aa: CSGTRETQYF; CDR3nt: TGCAGCGGCACTCGGGAGACCCAGTACTTC
d_gene: .; v_gene: TRBV30; j_gene: TRBJ1-6; abundance: .; len: 13; CDR3aa: CAWEDGYGSPLHF; CDR3nt: TGTGCCTGGGAAGATGGATACGGTTCACCCCTCCACTTT
d_gene: TRBD2; v_gene: TRBV10-3; j_gene: TRBJ2-3; abundance: .; len: 16; CDR3aa: CAISEGLAGITDTQYF; CDR3nt: TGTGCCATCAGTGAGGGACTAGCGGGGATTACAGATACGCAGTATTTT
d_gene: .; v_gene: TRBV30; j_gene: TRBJ1-2; abundance: .; len: 13; CDR3aa: CAWSVLGNYGYTF; CDR3nt: TGTGCCTGGAGTGTACTTGGAAACTATGGCTACACCTTC
d_gene: .; v_gene: TRBV7-7; j_gene: TRBJ1-5; abundance: .; len: 15; CDR3aa: CASSLGGKGNQPQHF; CDR3nt: TGTGCCAGCAGCTTAGGGGGGAAGGGCAATCAGCCCCAGCATTTT
d_gene: .; v_gene: TRBV9; j_gene: TRBJ1-6; abundance: .; len: 12; CDR3aa: CASSADDSPLHF; CDR3nt: TGTGCCAGCAGCGCCGATGATTCACCCCTCCACTTT
d_gene: .; v_gene: TRBV10-3; j_gene: TRBJ1-1; abundance: .; len: 14; CDR3aa: CAISDVLAGTEAFF; CDR3nt: TGTGCCATCAGTGATGTATTGGCAGGGACTGAAGCTTTCTTT
d_gene: TRBD2; v_gene: TRBV4-2; j_gene: TRBJ2-6; abundance: .; len: 18; CDR3aa: CASSPYSGGLSGANVLTF; CDR3nt: TGTGCCAGCAGCCCTTATAGCGGGGGGCTCTCTGGGGCCAACGTCCTGACTTTC
d_gene: TRBD1; v_gene: TRBV4-3; j_gene: TRBJ1-2; abundance: .; len: 16; CDR3aa: CASSQVTGQGGYGYTF; CDR3nt: TGCGCCAGCAGCCAAGTTACCGGACAGGGAGGATATGGCTACACCTTC
d_gene: .; v_gene: TRBV4-3; j_gene: TRBJ1-2; abundance: few; len: 16; CDR3aa: CASSAVTAATNYGYTF; CDR3nt: TGCGCCAGCAGCGCGGTAACAGCCGCAACTAACTATGGCTACACCTTC
d_gene: .; v_gene: TRBV30; j_gene: TRBJ2-3; abundance: .; len: 14; CDR3aa: CAQISRTSTDTQYF; CDR3nt: TGTGCCCAGATCAGCCGTACTAGCACAGATACGCAGTATTTT
d_gene: .; v_gene: TRBV14; j_gene: TRBJ2-7; abundance: few; len: 14; CDR3aa: CASSPRAMTYEQYF; CDR3nt: TGTGCCAGCAGCCCTCGAGCGATGACCTACGAGCAGTACTTC
d_gene: TRBD1; v_gene: TRBV11-2; j_gene: TRBJ2-2; abundance: .; len: 15; CDR3aa: CASSPGTVNTGELFF; CDR3nt: TGTGCCAGCAGCCCCGGGACAGTTAACACCGGGGAGCTGTTTTTT
d_gene: .; v_gene: TRBV7-7; j_gene: TRBJ1-4; abundance: .; len: 13; CDR3aa: CASSLSLGEKLFF; CDR3nt: TGTGCTAGCAGCTTATCTCTCGGTGAAAAACTGTTTTTT
d_gene: TRBD1; v_gene: TRBV10-3; j_gene: TRBJ1-2; abundance: .; len: 13; CDR3aa: CAIAEGAVRGYTF; CDR3nt: TGTGCCATCGCGGAGGGGGCCGTACGGGGCTACACCTTC
d_gene: .; v_gene: TRBV5-4; j_gene: TRBJ1-6; abundance: once; len: 15; CDR3aa: CASSAQGLYNSPLHF; CDR3nt: TGTGCCAGCAGCGCTCAGGGGCTCTATAATTCACCCCTCCACTTT
d_gene: .; v_gene: TRBV7-2; j_gene: TRBJ2-7; abundance: once; len: 15; CDR3aa: CASSLQAGAPYEQYF; CDR3nt: TGTGCCAGCAGCTTACAGGCAGGGGCACCCTACGAGCAGTACTTC
d_gene: TRBD1; v_gene: TRBV5-6; j_gene: TRBJ2-1; abundance: .; len: 16; CDR3aa: CASNSYRQGGINEQFF; CDR3nt: TGTGCCAGCAATTCCTACAGACAGGGGGGCATCAATGAGCAGTTCTTC
d_gene: TRBD1; v_gene: TRBV5-1; j_gene: TRBJ2-1; abundance: .; len: 17; CDR3aa: CASSLSGTEGPYNEQFF; CDR3nt: TGCGCCAGCAGCTTGTCCGGGACAGAAGGCCCTTACAATGAGCAGTTCTTC
d_gene: .; v_gene: TRBV30; j_gene: TRBJ1-5; abundance: .; len: 14; CDR3aa: CAWSEGTTYQPQHF; CDR3nt: TGTGCCTGGAGTGAAGGGACTACCTATCAGCCCCAGCATTTT
d_gene: .; v_gene: TRBV5-6; j_gene: TRBJ2-7; abundance: few; len: 19; CDR3aa: CASSLPGRSTRTSSYEQYF; CDR3nt: TGTGCCAGCAGCTTACCGGGACGGAGTACAAGGACCTCATCCTACGAGCAGTACTTC
d_gene: TRBD1; v_gene: TRBV25-1; j_gene: TRBJ2-7; abundance: few; len: 15; CDR3aa: CASQPPGQSTYEQYF; CDR3nt: TGTGCCAGCCAGCCTCCGGGACAGAGCACCTACGAGCAGTACTTC
d_gene: .; v_gene: TRBV2; j_gene: TRBJ2-2; abundance: few; len: 14; CDR3aa: CATEGALVLGELFF; CDR3nt: TGTGCCACCGAAGGGGCTCTTGTCCTCGGGGAGCTGTTTTTT
d_gene: .; v_gene: TRBV30; j_gene: TRBJ2-5; abundance: few; len: 13; CDR3aa: CAWAGPDQETQYF; CDR3nt: TGTGCCTGGGCCGGACCGGACCAAGAGACCCAGTACTTC
d_gene: .; v_gene: TRBV7-2; j_gene: TRBJ1-5; abundance: .; len: 13; CDR3aa: CASSLSWNQPQHF; CDR3nt: TGTGCCAGCAGCTTATCGTGGAATCAGCCCCAGCATTTT
d_gene: .; v_gene: TRBV30; j_gene: TRBJ1-5; abundance: .; len: 13; CDR3aa: CAWSDRANQPQHF; CDR3nt: TGTGCCTGGAGTGACCGGGCCAATCAGCCCCAGCATTTT
d_gene: .; v_gene: TRBV29-1; j_gene: TRBJ1-2; abundance: few; len: 14; CDR3aa: CSAEGQGMGYGYTF; CDR3nt: TGCAGCGCCGAGGGGCAGGGGATGGGTTATGGCTACACCTTC
d_gene: .; v_gene: TRBV30; j_gene: TRBJ1-1; abundance: .; len: 12; CDR3aa: CAWRATGTEAFF; CDR3nt: TGTGCCTGGAGGGCGACTGGCACTGAAGCTTTCTTT